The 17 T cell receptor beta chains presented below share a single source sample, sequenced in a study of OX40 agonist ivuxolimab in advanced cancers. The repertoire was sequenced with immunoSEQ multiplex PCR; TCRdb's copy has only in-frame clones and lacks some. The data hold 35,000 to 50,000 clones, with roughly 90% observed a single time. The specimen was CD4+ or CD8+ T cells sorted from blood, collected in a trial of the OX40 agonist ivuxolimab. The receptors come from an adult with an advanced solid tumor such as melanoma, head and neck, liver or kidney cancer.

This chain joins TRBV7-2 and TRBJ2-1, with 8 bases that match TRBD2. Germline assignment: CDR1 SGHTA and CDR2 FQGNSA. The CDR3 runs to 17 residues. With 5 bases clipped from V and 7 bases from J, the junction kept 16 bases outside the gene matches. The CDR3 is CASSHSPRLASRNEQFF. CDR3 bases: TGTGCCAGCAGCCATAGCCCTCGACTAGCGTCTAGGAATGAGCAGTTCTTC.

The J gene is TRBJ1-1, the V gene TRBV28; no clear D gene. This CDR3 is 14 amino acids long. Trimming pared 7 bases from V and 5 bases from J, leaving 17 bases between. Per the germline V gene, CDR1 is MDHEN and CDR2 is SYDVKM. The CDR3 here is CASTVSSVRTEAFF. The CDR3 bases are TGTGCCAGCACCGTAAGTAGTGTTCGGACTGAAGCTTTCTTT.

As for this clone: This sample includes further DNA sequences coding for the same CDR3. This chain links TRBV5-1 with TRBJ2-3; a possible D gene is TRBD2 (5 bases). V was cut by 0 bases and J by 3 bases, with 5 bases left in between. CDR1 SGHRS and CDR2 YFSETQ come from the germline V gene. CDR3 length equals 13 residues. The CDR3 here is CASSLAGTDTQYF. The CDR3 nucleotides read TGCGCCAGCAGCTTGGCGGGGACAGATACGCAGTATTTT. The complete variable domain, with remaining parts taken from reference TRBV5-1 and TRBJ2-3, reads KAGVTQTPRYLIKTRGQQVTLSCSPISGHRSVSWYQQTPGQGLQFLFEYFSETQRNKGNFPGRFSGRQFSNSRSEMNVSTLELGDSALYLCASSLAGTDTQYFGPGTRLTVL.

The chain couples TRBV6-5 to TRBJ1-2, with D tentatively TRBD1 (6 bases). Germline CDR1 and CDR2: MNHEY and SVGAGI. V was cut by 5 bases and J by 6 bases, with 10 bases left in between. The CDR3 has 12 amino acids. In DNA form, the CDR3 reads TGTGCCAGCAGTGTAAACAGGGATGGCTACACCTTC. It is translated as CASSVNRDGYTF.

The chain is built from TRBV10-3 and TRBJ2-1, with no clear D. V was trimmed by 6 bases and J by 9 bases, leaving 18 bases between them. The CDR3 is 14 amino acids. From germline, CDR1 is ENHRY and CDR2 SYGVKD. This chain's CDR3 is CAISADPRSGEQFF. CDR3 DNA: TGTGCCATCAGCGCGGATCCGAGGAGTGGTGAGCAGTTCTTC.

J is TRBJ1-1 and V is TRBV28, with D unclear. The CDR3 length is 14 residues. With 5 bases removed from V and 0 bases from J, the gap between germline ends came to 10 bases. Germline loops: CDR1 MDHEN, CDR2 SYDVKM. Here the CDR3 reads CASSDGSLNTEAFF. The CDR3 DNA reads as TGTGCCAGCAGTGACGGGAGTCTGAACACTGAAGCTTTCTTT.

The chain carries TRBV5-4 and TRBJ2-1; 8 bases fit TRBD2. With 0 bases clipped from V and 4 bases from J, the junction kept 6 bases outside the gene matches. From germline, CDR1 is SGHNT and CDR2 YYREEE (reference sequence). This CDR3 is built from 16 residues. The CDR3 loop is CASSLGATSVYNEQFF. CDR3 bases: TGTGCCAGCAGCTTGGGTGCGACTAGCGTTTACAATGAGCAGTTCTTC. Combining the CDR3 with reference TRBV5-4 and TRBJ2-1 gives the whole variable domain ETGVTQSPTHLIKTRGQQVTLRCSSQSGHNTVSWYQQALGQGPQFIFQYYREEENGRGNFPPRFSGLQFPNYSSELNVNALELDDSALYLCASSLGATSVYNEQFFGPGTRLTVL.

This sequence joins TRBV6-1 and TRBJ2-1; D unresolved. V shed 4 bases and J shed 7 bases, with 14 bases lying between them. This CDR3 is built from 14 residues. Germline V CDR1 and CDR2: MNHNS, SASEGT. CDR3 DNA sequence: TGTGCCAGCAGTGCGTCGGGCGTGTGGAATGAGCAGTTCTTC. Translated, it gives CASSASGVWNEQFF.

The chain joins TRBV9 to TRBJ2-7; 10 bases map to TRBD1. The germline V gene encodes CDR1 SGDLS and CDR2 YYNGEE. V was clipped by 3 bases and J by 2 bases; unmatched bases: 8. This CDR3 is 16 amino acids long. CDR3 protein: CASSASSGQGPYEQYF. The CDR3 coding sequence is TGTGCCAGCAGCGCATCCTCGGGACAGGGGCCCTACGAGCAGTACTTC. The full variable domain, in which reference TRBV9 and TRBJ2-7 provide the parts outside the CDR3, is DSGVTQTPKHLITATGQRVTLRCSPRSGDLSVYWYQQSLDQGLQFLIQYYNGEERAKGNILERFSAQQFPDLHSELNLSSLELGDSALYFCASSASSGQGPYEQYFGPGTRLTVT.

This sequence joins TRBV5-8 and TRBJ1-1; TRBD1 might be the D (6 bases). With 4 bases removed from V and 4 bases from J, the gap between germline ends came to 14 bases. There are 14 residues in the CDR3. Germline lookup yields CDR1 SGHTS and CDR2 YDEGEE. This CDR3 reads CASSLGAIGTEAFF. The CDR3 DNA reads TGTGCCAGCAGCCTGGGGGCCATCGGCACTGAAGCTTTCTTT.

As DNA, the CDR3 is TGTGCCAGCAGCGTAGCTGGGACAGGGTATGAAAAACTGTTTTTT. It translates to CASSVAGTGYEKLFF. This chain connects TRBV9 to TRBJ1-4; 9 bases align to TRBD1. Unmatched junction bases numbered 3, after V lost 0 bases and J lost 6 bases. The CDR3 is 15 residues long. Germline V lookup: CDR1 SGDLS, CDR2 YYNGEE.

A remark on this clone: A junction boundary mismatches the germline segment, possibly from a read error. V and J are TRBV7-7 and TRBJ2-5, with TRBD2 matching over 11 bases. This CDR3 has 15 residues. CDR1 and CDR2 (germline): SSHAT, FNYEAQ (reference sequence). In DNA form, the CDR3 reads TGTGCTAGCAGCCCACTAGCGGGAGTGGCAGAGACCCAGTACTTC. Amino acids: CASSPLAGVAETQYF. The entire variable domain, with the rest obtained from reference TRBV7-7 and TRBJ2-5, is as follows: GAGVSQSPRYKVTKRGQDVTLRCDPISSHATLYWYQQALGQGPEFLTYFNYEAQPDKSGLPSDRFSAERPEGSISTLTIQRTEQRDSAMYRCASSPLAGVAETQYFGPGTRLLVL.

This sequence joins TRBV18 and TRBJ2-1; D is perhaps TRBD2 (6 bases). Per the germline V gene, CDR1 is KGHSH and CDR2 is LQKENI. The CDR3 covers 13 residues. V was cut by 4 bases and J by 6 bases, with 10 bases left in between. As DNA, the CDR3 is TGTGCCAGCTCACGGGACTCCGTCAATGAGCAGTTCTTC. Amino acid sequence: CASSRDSVNEQFF.

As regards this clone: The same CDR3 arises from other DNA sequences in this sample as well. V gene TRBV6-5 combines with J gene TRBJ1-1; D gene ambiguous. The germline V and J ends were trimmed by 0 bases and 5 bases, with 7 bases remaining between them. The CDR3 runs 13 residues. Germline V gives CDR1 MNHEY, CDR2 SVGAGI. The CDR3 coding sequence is TGTGCCAGCAGTTACTCGGGATTTACTGAAGCTTTCTTT. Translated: CASSYSGFTEAFF.

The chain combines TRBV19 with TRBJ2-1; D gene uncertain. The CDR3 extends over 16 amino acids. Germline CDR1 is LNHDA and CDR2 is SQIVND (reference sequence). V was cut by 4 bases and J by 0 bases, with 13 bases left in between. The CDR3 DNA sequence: TGTGCCAGTAGTAAACGTCTCTCAAGCTCCTACAATGAGCAGTTCTTC. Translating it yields CASSKRLSSSYNEQFF.

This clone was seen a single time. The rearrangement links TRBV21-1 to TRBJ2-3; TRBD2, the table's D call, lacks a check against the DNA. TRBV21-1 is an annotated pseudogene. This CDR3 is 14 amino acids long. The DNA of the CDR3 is TGTGCCAGCAGCGGAGGCGTTCGGGGGAATACGCAGTATTTT. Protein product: CASSGGVRGNTQYF.

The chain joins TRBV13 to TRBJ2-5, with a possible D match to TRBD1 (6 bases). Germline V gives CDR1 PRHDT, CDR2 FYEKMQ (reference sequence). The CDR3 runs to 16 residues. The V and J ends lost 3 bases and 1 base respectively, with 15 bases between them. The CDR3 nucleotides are TGTGCCAGCAGCTTCGCGCCGAGCAGGGGCCAAGAGACCCAGTACTTC. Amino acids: CASSFAPSRGQETQYF.